A selection of T cell receptor beta chains follows, all from one sample in a study of CD8+ T cells in alopecia areata. Only in-frame clones appear in the TCRdb table, and some are missing; sequencing was by immunoSEQ multiplex PCR. The sample lists 30,000 to 45,000 clones; 45% to 55% were seen once. The sequencing input was CD4+ Tregs sorted from blood. The receptor set was obtained from a human donor with alopecia areata. The CDR3 runs from the conserved cysteine through the conserved F or W. The order of the fields is V gene, D gene, J gene, CDR3 length, clone size, CDR3 DNA, CDR3 protein. The D gene is left open where the match is weak. The listing skips clone size in some rows; elsewhere it reads once, few, many or a size class.

TRBV7-2,TRBD1,TRBJ2-2,15,.,TGTGCCAGCAGCAAGGGACAGGGGAGGACCGGGGAGCTGTTTTTT,CASSKGQGRTGELFF
TRBV6-1,.,TRBJ2-1,14,.,TGTGCCAGCAGTGCTGGGACACTATACAATGAGCAGTTCTTC,CASSAGTLYNEQFF
TRBV9,TRBD2,TRBJ2-1,21,.,TGTGCCAGCAGCGTCGCCCCTCAGACTAGCGGGCCCCGTTTCGCCTACAATGAGCAGTTCTTC,CASSVAPQTSGPRFAYNEQFF
TRBV6-5,TRBD1,TRBJ2-1,15,few,TGTGCCAGCAGTTCCAGGGGGCCCCTCTACAATGAGCAGTTCTTC,CASSSRGPLYNEQFF
TRBV6-1,.,TRBJ2-3,15,.,TGTGCCAGCAGATATAGCGGTGCTAGCACAGATACGCAGTATTTT,CASRYSGASTDTQYF
TRBV4-3,TRBD1,TRBJ2-5,15,.,TGCGCCAGCAGCCAAGGGGGGGCAGGACAGGGGACCCAGTACTTC,CASSQGGAGQGTQYF
TRBV4-3,TRBD2,TRBJ2-1,17,.,TGCGCCAGCAGCCAAGATGCTACTAGCGGGAGCGCCCATGAGCAGTTCTTC,CASSQDATSGSAHEQFF
TRBV7-3,.,TRBJ1-1,13,.,TGTGCCAGCAGCGACCAATTATCCACTGAAGCTTTCTTT,CASSDQLSTEAFF
TRBV29-1,TRBD2,TRBJ2-1,13,.,TGCAGCGGGAGTGCTAGCGGCCCCGGGGGGCAGTTCTTC,CSGSASGPGGQFF
TRBV19,.,TRBJ1-5,15,.,TGTGCCAGTAGTTTGGACAGCTATAGCAATCAGCCCCAGCATTTT,CASSLDSYSNQPQHF
TRBV5-5,.,TRBJ2-3,13,.,TGTGCCAGCAGAAGTGGGGGCACAGATACGCAGTATTTT,CASRSGGTDTQYF
TRBV4-3,.,TRBJ1-1,14,.,TGCGCCAGCAGCCAAGCGATCTACGGGCCTGAAGCTTTCTTT,CASSQAIYGPEAFF
TRBV7-3,.,TRBJ2-7,15,.,TGTGCCAGCATCCGAGGGCGATGCGCTTCCTACGAGCAGTACTTC,CASIRGRCASYEQYF
TRBV30,TRBD2,TRBJ2-3,13,few,TGTGCCTGGAGCAAGCGGGGGACGGATACGCAGTATTTT,CAWSKRGTDTQYF
TRBV6-5,TRBD1,TRBJ2-2,14,.,TGTGCCAGCAAGAAGGACAGGGGGGCCGGGGAGCTGTTTTTT,CASKKDRGAGELFF
TRBV5-1,.,TRBJ1-5,15,.,TGCGCCAGCAGGAAGGACAGAAGTAGCAATCAGCCCCAGCATTTT,CASRKDRSSNQPQHF
TRBV7-8,.,TRBJ1-5,16,few,TGTGCCAGCAGCTTGGTGGGGGACCTACGCAATCAGCCCCAGCATTTT,CASSLVGDLRNQPQHF
TRBV29-1,.,TRBJ2-3,10,few,TGCAGCGTTGAGCTAGGACAACGGTATTTT,CSVELGQRYF
TRBV7-9,.,TRBJ1-2,13,.,TGTGCCAGCAGCAACCCGCAAGTCTATGGCTACACCTTC,CASSNPQVYGYTF
TRBV5-1,TRBD1,TRBJ2-7,15,.,TGCGCCAGCAGCTCGACAGGGGGGAAGGTTTACGAGCAGTACTTC,CASSSTGGKVYEQYF
TRBV12-5,.,TRBJ1-1,14,.,TGTGCTAGTGCGGGGCAGGCAATGAACACTGAAGCTTTCTTT,CASAGQAMNTEAFF
TRBV16,.,TRBJ2-3,13,.,TGTGCCAGCAGCCCTACTCCATCAGATACGCAGTATTTT,CASSPTPSDTQYF
TRBV19,.,TRBJ1-5,15,few,TGTGCCAGTAGTATCGTAAGGGAAAGCAATCAGCCCCAGCATTTT,CASSIVRESNQPQHF
TRBV30,.,TRBJ1-2,12,.,TGTGCCTGGAGAGAAGGAGGTTTTGGCTACACCTTC,CAWREGGFGYTF